The 10 T cell receptor beta chains in this list originate from one sample, sequenced in a study of shared clonotypes between healthy human individuals. TCRdb's copy holds only in-frame clones and misses some; the assay was immunoSEQ multiplex PCR. The data contain about 990,000 clones, around 78% of them seen just once; the ten biggest clones take up under 0.8%. Sequences were obtained from memory CD4+ T cells from PBMCs. Subset of the sample: CD45RA-negative fraction. The receptor set was obtained from a man between 18 and 29 years old in good health. Some clones in this sample may be carry-over from other donors' samples.

In nucleotides, the CDR3 is TGTGCCATCGGCGACAGGGGGCTCACAGATACGCAGTATTTT. Encoded protein: CAIGDRGLTDTQYF. The chain joins TRBV6-1 to TRBJ2-3, with 10 positions matching TRBD1. The V and J ends lost 10 bases and 2 bases, in that order; junction bases with no gene match: 6. Looked up from germline, CDR1 is MNHNS and CDR2 is SASEGT. The CDR3 loop spans 14 amino acids.

The chain recombines TRBV28 with TRBJ2-7; no definite D call. CDR3 length equals 16 residues. V dropped 5 bases and J dropped 3 bases, with 20 bases sitting between them. CDR1 and CDR2 (germline): MDHEN, SYDVKM. This CDR3 reads CASSPPHGPWNYEQYF. In DNA form, the CDR3 reads TGTGCCAGCAGTCCCCCTCACGGACCCTGGAACTACGAGCAGTACTTC. The full variable domain, with the rest looked up from reference TRBV28 and TRBJ2-7, is DVKVTQSSRYLVKRTGEKVFLECVQDMDHENMFWYRQDPGLGLRLIYFSYDVKMKEKGDIPEGYSVSREKKERFSLILESASTNQTSMYLCASSPPHGPWNYEQYFGPGTRLTVT.

The CDR3 region has the DNA TGTGCCAGCACCGAGGGGACAGGGCGGCTCTACGAGCAGTACTTC. Protein sequence: CASTEGTGRLYEQYF. The chain carries TRBV6-1 and TRBJ2-7; TRBD1 matches at 9 bases. Germline-derived CDR1 and CDR2 are MNHNS and SASEGT. The V and J ends lost 7 bases and 3 bases, in that order; junction bases with no gene match: 10. CDR3 length: 15 residues.

Remarks on this clone: Within the sample, other DNA sequences also encode this same CDR3. The DNA of the CDR3 is TGTGCCAGCAGTTATCAAGGACAGGGGAACACTGAAGCTTTCTTT. Translating it yields CASSYQGQGNTEAFF. The rearrangement uses TRBV6-5 and TRBJ1-1, with 8 bases identical to TRBD1. The ends lost 3 bases at V and 1 base at J; junction bases unmatched: 4. The CDR3 runs 15 residues. CDR1 is MNHEY, CDR2 SVGAGI, per germline.

The rearrangement joins TRBV4-2 to TRBJ2-5, with D hard to call. V lost 3 bases and J 2 bases, leaving 16 bases between the germline ends. The CDR3 spans 16 residues. Germline lookup yields CDR1 LGHNA and CDR2 YNFKEQ. CDR3 sequence (DNA): TGTGCCAGCAGCCACGATAGATCCCGGTCGCAAGAGACCCAGTACTTC. Its translation: CASSHDRSRSQETQYF.

CDR3: CASSSVQGPWETQYF. CDR3 bases: TGTGCCAGCAGCTCTGTTCAAGGGCCATGGGAGACCCAGTACTTC. The rearrangement uses TRBV11-3 and TRBJ2-5; D is uncertain. Germline V gene data show CDR1 as SGHNT and CDR2 as YENEEA. V gave up 4 bases and J gave up 5 bases, with 17 bases separating them. The CDR3 has 15 residues.

The chain has TRBV19 and TRBJ2-7, with D maybe TRBD2 (7 bases). Trimming shortened V by 8 bases and J by 3 bases, and 17 bases separated the two germline ends. The CDR3 consists of 14 residues. In germline, CDR1 is LNHDA, CDR2 SQIVND (reference sequence). CDR3 sequence reads: CASSEGGTVYEQYF. For the CDR3, the DNA is TGTGCCAGTTCCGAGGGGGGGACGGTCTACGAGCAGTACTTC.

About this clone itself: The same CDR3 arises from other DNA sequences in this sample as well. The gene calls are TRBV18 and TRBJ1-3, with D unresolved. V was trimmed by 2 bases and J by 4 bases, leaving 9 bases between them. Germline-derived CDR1 and CDR2 are KGHSH and LQKENI. This CDR3 spans 14 amino acids. CDR3 nucleotide sequence: TGTGCCAGCTCACCAGGACGAGACGGAAACACCATATATTTT. It encodes CASSPGRDGNTIYF.

CDR3 nucleotide sequence: TGTGCCAGCAGCTTTGACAGGCGCACAGATACGCAGTATTTT. Its protein product is CASSFDRRTDTQYF. The V call is TRBV5-4, the J call TRBJ2-3, with a possible D match to TRBD1 (6 bases). Trimming removed 2 bases at V and 1 base at J, with 8 bases between. CDR1 and CDR2 from the germline V gene are SGHNT and YYREEE (reference sequence). This CDR3 comprises 14 residues.

This sequence joins TRBV7-8 and TRBJ2-2; unclear D gene. Looked up from germline, CDR1 is SGHVS and CDR2 is FQNEAQ. Trimming cost V 1 base and J 2 bases, with 17 bases left between them. The CDR3 runs 18 residues. The CDR3 region is CASSLETVGETNTGELFF. In DNA form, the CDR3 reads TGTGCCAGCAGCTTAGAAACGGTTGGGGAAACAAACACCGGGGAGCTGTTTTTT.